This T cell receptor beta chain was recorded in a study of OX40 agonist ivuxolimab in advanced cancers. Study-level background: Mean age about 60 years, range about 20 to 79; 82.7% male.

Autoimmune disease history or systemic immunosuppression meant exclusion. Measured with immunoSEQ multiplex PCR; TCRdb has only the in-frame clones, and not every one. The repertoire holds about 83,000 clones, with 75% to 95% as singletons. V lost 3 bases, J lost 2 bases, and 8 bases lay in between. This CDR3 comprises 13 residues. Per germline, CDR1 LNHDA and CDR2 SQIVND (reference sequence). Sequencing was performed on CD4+ or CD8+ T cells sorted from blood, taken in a trial of the OX40 agonist ivuxolimab. The chain has TRBV19 and TRBJ2-7; weak D call: TRBD1 (5 bases). The clonotype was recovered from an adult with an advanced solid tumor such as melanoma, head and neck, liver or kidney cancer. CDR3 in DNA: TGTGCCAGTAGTATCGACAGAGCCTACGAGCAGTACTTC. Amino acids: CASSIDRAYEQYF.